The 32 T cell receptor beta chains below were found in one sample sequenced in a study of glioma-infiltrating T cells after dendritic cell vaccination. The data were produced by immunoSEQ multiplex PCR, yet TCRdb's version contains in-frame clones alone and is incomplete. The sample carries some 99,000 clones, around 80% recorded once. The time point was: after dendritic cell vaccination, including at tumor progression/relapse. Sequenced here: blood, sampled after dendritic cell vaccination. Receptors originate from a human donor with glioblastoma.

This chain connects TRBV11-1 to TRBJ2-7; D possibly corresponds to TRBD2 (5 bases). This CDR3 spans 15 amino acids. The germline V and J ends were trimmed by 5 bases and 0 bases, with 14 bases remaining between them. CDR1 and CDR2 from the germline V gene are SGHAT and FQDESV (reference sequence). CDR3 sequence: CASSPSGSLSYEQYF. The CDR3 coding sequence is TGTGCCAGCAGCCCGAGCGGATCACTCTCCTACGAGCAGTACTTC.

V and J are TRBV5-1 and TRBJ1-2; D unresolved. Deletions cut 0 bases from V and 5 bases from J, with 8 bases between. The CDR3 is made up of 13 amino acids. Germline V lookup: CDR1 SGHRS, CDR2 YFSETQ. This CDR3 reads CASSLGAGYGYTF. The CDR3 region has the DNA TGCGCCAGCAGCTTGGGAGCAGGATATGGCTACACCTTC.

This chain joins TRBV6-1 and TRBJ2-1, with 8 bases aligning to TRBD2. The trim removed 6 bases at V and 5 bases at J, leaving 15 bases unmatched. The germline V gene has CDR1 MNHNS and CDR2 SASEGT. This CDR3 has 17 residues. CDR3 region: CASRETSGLAFDNEQFF. As DNA, the CDR3 is TGTGCCAGCAGAGAAACCTCCGGACTAGCTTTCGACAATGAGCAGTTCTTC.

This clone was counted ten times or more. This rearrangement joins TRBV18 to TRBJ1-3; TRBD1 agrees at 8 bases. Germline trimming cut 10 bases from V and 2 bases from J; bases unmatched to any gene: 4. Germline CDR1 and CDR2: KGHSH and LQKENI. This CDR3 spans 13 amino acids. The CDR3 bases are TGTGCCACCAGGACAGGGACTGGAAACACCATATATTTT. This codes for CATRTGTGNTIYF. Full variable domain (remainder filled in from reference TRBV18 and TRBJ1-3): NAGVMQNPRHLVRRRGQEARLRCSPMKGHSHVYWYRQLPEEGLKFMVYLQKENIIDESGMPKERFSAEFPKEGPSILRIQQVVRGDSAAYFCATRTGTGNTIYFGEGSWLTVV.

As to this clone: The junction and the germline gene differ at one end; a read error may be behind it. The chain is built from TRBV5-1 and TRBJ1-3; D ambiguous. The CDR3 runs to 14 residues. Per the germline V gene, CDR1 is SGHRS and CDR2 is YFSETQ. CDR3: CASRLETLGNTIYF. CDR3 nucleotides: TGCGCCAGCAGATTGGAGACACTCGGAAACACCATATATTTT.

The chain couples TRBV6-5 to TRBJ2-7, with 7 bases that match TRBD1. V shed 5 bases, J shed 6 bases, and the junction held 4 bases outside the gene matches. Germline V gene data show CDR1 as MNHEY and CDR2 as SVGAGI. CDR3 length equals 12 residues. The CDR3 nucleotides read TGTGCCAGCAGTACTGACAGGGCCGAGCAGTACTTC. Amino acids: CASSTDRAEQYF.

The rearrangement links TRBV18 to TRBJ2-3; 14 bases are shared with TRBD2. Germline values: CDR1 KGHSH, CDR2 LQKENI. The CDR3 consists of 17 residues. J was trimmed by 2 bases and V by 6 bases; bases with no gene match: 7. The CDR3 is CASSLGLAGGHTDTQYF. The CDR3 coding sequence is TGTGCCAGCTCCCTTGGACTAGCGGGAGGACACACAGATACGCAGTATTTT.

The V gene is TRBV5-1, the J gene TRBJ2-7; 11 bases align to TRBD2. Germline values: CDR1 SGHRS, CDR2 YFSETQ. Trimming took 0 bases from V and 3 from J; bases not matched to a gene: 11. The CDR3 loop spans 18 amino acids. CDR3 nucleotides: TGCGCCAGCAGCTTGGCGTCGACGGGGACTAGCGGTTTCTACGAGCAGTACTTC. Amino acids: CASSLASTGTSGFYEQYF.

This chain links TRBV28 with TRBJ1-1; no reliable D call. The CDR3 has 16 residues. Trimming took 1 base from V and 1 from J, leaving 13 bases between them. CDR1 and CDR2 from the germline V gene are MDHEN and SYDVKM. The CDR3: CASSLSGGGWNTEAFF. DNA for the CDR3: TGTGCCAGCAGTTTATCCGGTGGAGGATGGAACACTGAAGCTTTCTTT.

This rearrangement joins TRBV19 to TRBJ1-2; 10 bases agree with TRBD1. V was pared by 4 bases and J by 5 bases, with 4 bases of the junction left unmatched. Germline V CDR1 and CDR2: LNHDA, SQIVND (reference sequence). The CDR3 contains 14 residues. This CDR3 reads CASSTSGQGYGYTF. The CDR3 nucleotides read TGTGCCAGTAGTACATCGGGACAGGGGTATGGCTACACCTTC.

V usage is TRBV4-2 and J usage is TRBJ2-5; 7 bases line up with TRBD1. The trim removed 1 base at V and 5 bases at J, leaving 13 bases unmatched. Germline V lookup: CDR1 LGHNA, CDR2 YNFKEQ. This CDR3 spans 17 amino acids. The CDR3 bases are TGTGCCAGCAGCCAAGCGTTTGGAAGGACAGGTGGGGAGACCCAGTACTTC. Translation: CASSQAFGRTGGETQYF.

The chain uses TRBV5-1 and TRBJ1-1; D remains unclear. V lost 5 bases to trimming and J lost 4 bases, with 15 bases between them. The CDR3 runs 14 residues. The germline CDR1 and CDR2 sequences are SGHRS and YFSETQ. The CDR3 bases are TGCGCCAGCAGAGAAACCCCCGGTTTCACTGAAGCTTTCTTT. Its translation: CASRETPGFTEAFF.

The genes are TRBV6-1 and TRBJ2-3; 9 positions agree with TRBD1. Germline V gives CDR1 MNHNS, CDR2 SASEGT. The CDR3 length is 13 residues. J gave up 7 bases and V 7 bases, and 6 bases lay outside the gene matches. The CDR3 nucleotides read TGTGCCAGCATGCGGGGACAGGGCCATACGCAGTATTTT. It specifies CASMRGQGHTQYF.

The CDR3: CASSFFSETTF. CDR3 bases: TGTGCCAGCAGCTTTTTTTCGGAGACCACCTTC. The rearrangement links TRBV7-2 to TRBJ1-2; D is uncertain. Trimming stripped 3 bases from V and 13 bases from J, with 12 bases between. The CDR3 is made up of 11 amino acids. The germline CDR1 and CDR2 sequences are SGHTA and FQGNSA.

This chain links TRBV10-1 with TRBJ2-1; 8 bases match TRBD2. Per germline, CDR1 WNHNN and CDR2 SYGVQD (reference sequence). The CDR3 is 16 residues long. The trim removed 3 bases at V and 0 bases at J, leaving 4 bases unmatched. CDR3 sequence: CASSDTSGSSYNEQFF. Here the CDR3 DNA reads TGCGCCAGCAGTGATACTAGCGGTAGCTCCTACAATGAGCAGTTCTTC.

The V gene is TRBV7-9, the J gene TRBJ1-1, with 7 bases matching TRBD1. Looked up from germline, CDR1 is SEHNR and CDR2 is FQNEAQ (reference sequence). The V gene end was trimmed by 0 bases and the J gene end by 0 bases; junction bases not matched to a gene: 1. The CDR3 extends over 15 amino acids. The CDR3 DNA reads TGTGCCAGCAGCTTAGCGGGACAGCTGAACACTGAAGCTTTCTTT. Protein: CASSLAGQLNTEAFF.

The V call is TRBV18, the J call TRBJ1-1; D might be TRBD1 (6 bases). CDR1 and CDR2 from the germline V gene are KGHSH and LQKENI. The length of the CDR3 is 16 residues. With 2 bases removed from V and 3 bases from J, the gap between germline ends came to 16 bases. CDR3 residues: CASSPSRDTAYTEAFF. The CDR3 nucleotides read TGTGCCAGCTCACCATCACGGGACACGGCGTACACTGAAGCTTTCTTT.

The V call is TRBV29-1, the J call TRBJ1-2; 8 bases line up with TRBD1. The CDR3 runs 16 residues. Germline V gene sequence: CDR1 SQVTM, CDR2 ANQGSEA. Trimming removed 6 bases from V and 2 bases from J; junction bases left unmatched: 14. CDR3: CSVDKGQGIGNYGYTF. The DNA for the CDR3 is TGCAGCGTGGACAAAGGACAGGGTATCGGAAACTATGGCTACACCTTC.

The chain's CDR3 is CASSQLGQGETQYF. The DNA for the CDR3 is TGCGCCAGCAGCCAATTGGGACAGGGAGAGACCCAGTACTTC. V is TRBV4-1 and J is TRBJ2-5; TRBD1 matches 9 bases. CDR1 MGHRA and CDR2 YSYEKL come from the germline V gene. The J segment lost 4 bases and the V segment lost 2 bases, leaving 2 bases of the junction unmatched. The CDR3 runs to 14 residues.

V usage is TRBV9 and J usage is TRBJ2-7, with a tentative D call TRBD1 (6 bases). CDR3 length: 15 amino acids. Germline V lookup: CDR1 SGDLS, CDR2 YYNGEE. Trimming stripped 3 bases from V and 2 bases from J, with 15 bases between. CDR3 residues: CASSGTQGPTYEQYF. The CDR3 DNA reads TGTGCCAGCAGCGGCACCCAGGGGCCCACCTACGAGCAGTACTTC.

The V call is TRBV9, the J call TRBJ2-1; TRBD2 might be the D (5 bases). V was trimmed by 4 bases and J by 5 bases, leaving 19 bases between them. The CDR3 sequence is 16 residues long. CDR1 is SGDLS and CDR2 is YYNGEE in the germline V gene. The CDR3 spells CASSPLVDSANNEQFF. CDR3 in DNA: TGTGCCAGCAGCCCTTTGGTGGACTCAGCTAACAATGAGCAGTTCTTC.

This chain joins TRBV30 and TRBJ1-5, with D maybe TRBD1 (6 bases). Looked up from germline, CDR1 is GTSNPN and CDR2 is SVGIG (reference sequence). CDR3 length equals 14 residues. With 1 base removed from V and 4 bases from J, the gap between germline ends came to 11 bases. As DNA, the CDR3 is TGTGCCTGGAGTGCCGACAGGACGAATCAGCCCCAGCATTTT. It translates to CAWSADRTNQPQHF.

V is TRBV19 and J is TRBJ1-4, with 8 bases lining up with TRBD1. CDR1 and CDR2 (germline): LNHDA, SQIVND (reference sequence). With V trimmed by 5 bases and J by 4 bases, 6 bases remained unmatched. This CDR3 has 15 amino acids. The CDR3 DNA sequence: TGTGCCAGTAGTCCCCCGACAGGGGATAATGAAAAACTGTTTTTT. Its protein product is CASSPPTGDNEKLFF. The full variable domain, completed using reference TRBV19 and TRBJ1-4, is DGGITQSPKYLFRKEGQNVTLSCEQNLNHDAMYWYRQDPGQGLRLIYYSQIVNDFQKGDIAEGYSVSREKKESFPLTVTSAQKNPTAFYLCASSPPTGDNEKLFFGSGTQLSVL.

The chain couples TRBV7-8 to TRBJ2-7, with a tentative D call TRBD1 (6 bases). CDR3 length equals 15 residues. The germline CDR1 and CDR2 sequences are SGHVS and FQNEAQ. V was clipped by 3 bases and J by 7 bases, with 19 bases between them. DNA of the CDR3: TGTGCCAGCAGCTTGCCGGCCCAGGGCACAGGGGAGCAGTACTTC. This translates into CASSLPAQGTGEQYF.

The CDR3 coding sequence is TGTGCCTGGCGGCGGGGGGTGGTAGATACGCAGTATTTT. Residues: CAWRRGVVDTQYF. The chain links TRBV30 to TRBJ2-3; TRBD2 agrees at 8 bases. V lost 5 bases and J lost 5; bases outside the gene matches: 6. From germline, CDR1 is GTSNPN and CDR2 SVGIG (reference sequence). CDR3 length: 13 residues.

The gene calls are TRBV2 and TRBJ1-3; possible D gene TRBD1, 6 bases. Per the germline V gene, CDR1 is SNHLY and CDR2 is FYNNEI. This CDR3 spans 12 amino acids. Trimming cost V 9 bases and J 1 base, with 7 bases left between them. The CDR3 DNA reads as TGTGCCAGTAGGGGGTCTGGAAACACCATATATTTT. Translating it yields CASRGSGNTIYF. Full variable domain (outside the CDR3, taken from reference TRBV2 and TRBJ1-3): EPEVTQTPSHQVTQMGQEVILRCVPISNHLYFYWYRQILGQKVEFLVSFYNNEISEKSEIFDDQFSVERPDGSNFTLKIRSTKLEDSAMYFCASRGSGNTIYFGEGSWLTVV.

The rearrangement uses TRBV9 and TRBJ2-1; tentatively, D is TRBD2 (5 bases). Looked up from germline, CDR1 is SGDLS and CDR2 is YYNGEE. The V end was cut by 2 bases, the J end by 1 base, with 13 bases between. The CDR3 sequence is 16 residues long. In DNA form, the CDR3 reads TGTGCCAGCAGCGTGTTAGCTGGGAGTTCCTACAATGAGCAGTTCTTC. Amino acid sequence: CASSVLAGSSYNEQFF.

This sequence joins TRBV30 and TRBJ2-5; TRBD1 might be the D (5 bases). Germline lookup yields CDR1 GTSNPN and CDR2 SVGIG (reference sequence). V gave up 4 bases and J gave up 2 bases, with 11 bases separating them. The CDR3 runs 13 residues. DNA for the CDR3: TGTGCCTGGACAGGGCGCTCGCAAGAGACCCAGTACTTC. Encoded protein: CAWTGRSQETQYF. The variable domain in full, with the rest retrieved from reference TRBV30 and TRBJ2-5, is SQTIHQWPATLVQPVGSPLSLECTVEGTSNPNLYWYRQAAGRGLQLLFYSVGIGQISSEVPQNLSASRPQDRQFILSSKKLLLSDSGFYLCAWTGRSQETQYFGPGTRLLVL.

This clone showed up just once. The rearrangement joins TRBV5-1 to TRBJ2-7; D is unresolved. Germline V gene sequence: CDR1 SGHRS, CDR2 YFSETQ. The ends were cut back, 2 bases at V and 3 bases at J, with 12 bases in the middle. The CDR3 has 14 residues. This CDR3 is CASSLPETVYEQYF. CDR3 nucleotide sequence: TGCGCCAGCAGCTTACCCGAAACAGTCTACGAGCAGTACTTC.

The chain uses TRBV28 and TRBJ1-2; tentatively, D is TRBD1 (6 bases). This CDR3 spans 14 amino acids. V lost 5 bases and J lost 10, with 20 bases in between. Germline lookup yields CDR1 MDHEN and CDR2 SYDVKM. The chain's CDR3 is CASSTRDRSIPYTF. The DNA of the CDR3 is TGTGCCAGCAGTACTCGTGACAGGTCCATCCCCTACACCTTC.

The chain is built from TRBV6-4 and TRBJ2-1; the match to TRBD1 covers 8 bases. In germline, CDR1 is MRHNA, CDR2 SNTAGT. The CDR3 totals 16 residues. V dropped 4 bases and J dropped 1; count of bases not matched to a gene: 6. The CDR3: CASSGDRSGSYNEQFF. The CDR3 DNA sequence: TGTGCCAGCAGTGGGGACAGGTCGGGGTCCTACAATGAGCAGTTCTTC.

The chain carries TRBV5-1 and TRBJ2-1; possibly TRBD2 for D (6 bases). Germline V gene sequence: CDR1 SGHRS, CDR2 YFSETQ. Between the trimmed V and J ends, which lost 0 bases and 7 bases, there was a span of 14 bases. The CDR3 length is 15 residues. The CDR3 nucleotides read TGCGCCAGCAGCTTGGGGGTCGGGGGATCAAATGAGCAGTTCTTC. Its protein is CASSLGVGGSNEQFF.